This TCR beta chain was recorded in a study of T cells in Graves' hyperthyroidism and ophthalmopathy. This clonotype was found a few times. Antigen specificity is unknown. RNA transcripts were the template for amplifying TCR beta CDR3 regions. Researchers ran a first-round RT-PCR on the TCR CDR3 using the HTBI primer set. A single record per CDR3 protein comes from TCRdb applying MiXCR to the multiplex PCR reads. The data show almost 500,000 distinct CDR3 sequences, 22% seen once. Study results and caveats: Most thyroid clonotypes expanded above 0.001 appeared in blood too.

The CDR3 spans 15 residues. V lost 3 bases and J lost 5, with 16 bases in between. CDR1 LGHDT and CDR2 YNNKEL come from the germline V gene (reference sequence). Active moderate-to-severe ophthalmopathy, Clinical Activity Score at least 3, NOSPECS at least 4, under 3 months' duration. Diagnoses used clinical symptoms, serum thyroxine and TRAb, thyroid ultrasound and orbital computed tomography. The chain joins TRBV3-1 to TRBJ1-1; D is unresolved. The sample consisted of blood. The sequence was collected from a woman in her seventies with Graves' ophthalmopathy. The CDR3 coding sequence is TGTGCCAGCAGCCATGGAACGGAGGGTGTTACTGAAGCTTTCTTT. This codes for CASSHGTEGVTEAFF.